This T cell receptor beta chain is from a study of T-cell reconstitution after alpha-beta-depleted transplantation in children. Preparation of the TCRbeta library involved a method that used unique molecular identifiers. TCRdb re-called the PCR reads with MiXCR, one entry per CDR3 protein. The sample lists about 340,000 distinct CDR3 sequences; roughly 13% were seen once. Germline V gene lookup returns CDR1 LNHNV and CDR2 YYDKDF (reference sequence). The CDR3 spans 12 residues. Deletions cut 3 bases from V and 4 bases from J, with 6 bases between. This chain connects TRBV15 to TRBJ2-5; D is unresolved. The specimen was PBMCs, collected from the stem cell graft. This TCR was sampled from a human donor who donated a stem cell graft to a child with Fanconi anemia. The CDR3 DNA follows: TGTGCCACCAGCAGCCGAAGAGAGACCCAGTACTTC. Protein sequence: CATSSRRETQYF.